This T cell receptor beta chain was captured by sequencing in a study of regulatory T cells in long-lasting Graves disease. General study findings and limits: Peripheral blood alone, not thyroid tissue, underwent study. It was in persistent disease that TRBV28, TRBJ1-2 and TRBJ2-5 were favored. The small sample size may have reduced accuracy. Persistent patients had a count of shared public clonotypes (around 2,700) that exceeded that of new patients (about 970).

Documented time point: persistent/refractory GD, antithyroid drugs over 5 years with positive TRAb. PBMC-derived RNA was used for the TCR library. The CDR3 is 15 amino acids. Between the trimmed V and J ends, which lost 5 bases and 6 bases, there was a span of 20 bases. Per germline, CDR1 SGHVS and CDR2 FNYEAQ. For this clonotype: Antigen unknown.

HTBI primers from iRepertoire and Arm-PCR of CDR3 regions yielded the TCR beta libraries. TCRdb processed the multiplex PCR reads anew with MiXCR; each CDR3 protein has one entry. The data show 310,000 or so distinct CDR3 sequences, with roughly a fifth seen just once and 25% to 30% held by the top ten. This sequence joins TRBV7-6 and TRBJ2-7; D is unclear. This receptor was identified in a female donor with Graves disease. Sample: peripheral blood mononuclear cells (PBMCs), taken when the disease was refractory, from a patient treated with antithyroid drugs. The CDR3 coding sequence is TGTGCCAGCAGCCAAAACACGGGCCCAATTTCCGAGCAGTACTTC. It yields the protein CASSQNTGPISEQYF.